The TCR beta chain described here comes from a study of CXCR3-negative and CXCR3-positive naive CD8 T cells. Study-level results: Diversity in memory CD8+ cells fell much lower than the comparably high levels seen in both naive subsets. Unlike memory cells, which differed, naive CXCR3-negative and CXCR3-positive cells had similar TRBV-TRBJ usage.

UMI-labeled TRB cDNA libraries were prepared by 5' RACE. From the 5' RACE reads, TCRdb lists one entry per CDR3 protein and no DNA. The sample has 48,000 or so distinct CDR3 sequences. With regard to this clonotype: Its antigen is still unknown.

The length of the CDR3 is 13 residues. Per germline, CDR1 SQVTM and CDR2 ANQGSEA. The chain carries TRBV29-1 and TRBJ2-7; with no DNA, the TCRdb D assignment of TRBD2 cannot be verified. The receptor was derived from a human donor in good health. Some clones in this sample may be carry-over from other donors' samples. The sequenced sample was memory CD8+ T cells from blood. This CDR3 reads CSVEASGRYEQYF.